The next 11 T cell receptor beta chains were all read from a single sample in a study of PD-1 blockade in classical Hodgkin lymphoma. Profiling relied on immunoSEQ multiplex PCR, and the TCRdb table lists in-frame clones only, not all of them. The sample lists 30,000 or so clones; roughly 87% were seen once. Time point in this sample: cycle 4 day 1 (C4D1), after 6 weeks of nivolumab. Every patient had relapsed following autologous stem cell transplantation, and cohorts differed in brentuximab vedotin exposure. The sample here was peripheral blood mononuclear cells (PBMCs), taken before the fourth cycle of nivolumab. All receptors come from a human donor with classical Hodgkin lymphoma.

V is TRBV10-2 and J is TRBJ1-1; D unclear. In germline, CDR1 is WSHSY, CDR2 SAAADI. V was pared by 4 bases and J by 1 base, with 22 bases between. This CDR3 has 18 amino acids. The CDR3 sequence is CASSGPSPQKRENTEAFF. CDR3 sequence (DNA): TGCGCCAGCAGTGGCCCCTCCCCCCAAAAGCGGGAGAACACTGAAGCTTTCTTT.

The V and J genes are TRBV5-1 and TRBJ2-3; D remains ambiguous. CDR1 and CDR2 (germline): SGHRS, YFSETQ. This CDR3 spans 16 amino acids. The ends were cut back, 3 bases at V and 5 bases at J, with 19 bases in the middle. CDR3 residues: CASSWEPGPGQDTQYF. The CDR3 bases are TGCGCCAGCAGCTGGGAACCGGGTCCGGGCCAAGATACGCAGTATTTT.

Only a few counts were recorded for this clone. The rearrangement links TRBV7-2 to TRBJ2-5, with 14 positions matching TRBD2. The CDR3 runs to 16 residues. Looked up from germline, CDR1 is SGHTA and CDR2 is FQGNSA. V lost 4 bases to trimming and J lost 5 bases; unmatched junction nucleotides: 6. CDR3 sequence: CASSWPRTSGGETQYF. The DNA of the CDR3 is TGTGCCAGCAGCTGGCCGAGGACTAGCGGGGGGGAGACCCAGTACTTC.

The chain uses TRBV21-1 and TRBJ2-3; the table names TRBD1, a call not compared with the DNA. TRBV21-1 is a pseudogene. The CDR3 runs to 15 residues. CDR3 in amino acids: CASRKGQGWTDTQYF. Here the CDR3 DNA reads TGTGCCAGCAGAAAAGGACAGGGGTGGACAGATACGCAGTATTTT.

This chain uses TRBV19 with TRBJ1-5; D is unclear. Germline values: CDR1 LNHDA, CDR2 SQIVND (reference sequence). V was cut by 1 base and J by 7 bases, with 8 bases left in between. CDR3 length equals 13 residues. This CDR3 is CASSIGPGQPQHF. In DNA form, the CDR3 reads TGTGCCAGTAGTATAGGCCCGGGGCAGCCCCAGCATTTT.

V usage is TRBV27 and J usage is TRBJ1-4, with D hard to call. CDR1 is MNHEY and CDR2 is SMNVEV in the germline V gene (reference sequence). The V gene lost 2 bases and the J gene lost 5 bases, with 6 bases spanning the gap. The length of the CDR3 is 13 residues. DNA of the CDR3: TGTGCCAGCAGTTTAGGGTGGAATGAAAAACTGTTTTTT. It specifies CASSLGWNEKLFF.

As concerns this clone: This specimen includes other DNA sequences encoding the same CDR3. The J gene is TRBJ2-6, the V gene TRBV5-1; possible D gene TRBD1, 5 bases. CDR3 size: 18 residues. V lost 3 bases and J 1 base, leaving 17 bases between the germline ends. Per the germline V gene, CDR1 is SGHRS and CDR2 is YFSETQ. The CDR3 DNA reads as TGCGCCAGCAGCTCAAGACAGCCCCTAATGTCTGGGGCCAACGTCCTGACTTTC. The encoded protein is CASSSRQPLMSGANVLTF.

This chain links TRBV29-1 with TRBJ2-5; the match to TRBD2 covers 7 bases. Germline CDR1 and CDR2: SQVTM and ANQGSEA. J gave up 4 bases and V 4 bases, and 9 bases lay outside the gene matches. There are 14 residues in the CDR3. In nucleotides, the CDR3 is TGCAGCGTTGTCCTGGGAACGGGGGGAGAGACCCAGTACTTC. Translation gives CSVVLGTGGETQYF.

This rearrangement joins TRBV10-3 to TRBJ2-7; 7 nucleotides agree with TRBD1. The CDR3 totals 14 residues. V lost 6 bases, J lost 1 base, and 6 bases stayed unmatched. Per the germline V gene, CDR1 is ENHRY and CDR2 is SYGVKD. CDR3 in DNA: TGTGCCATCAGGGATGACAGGGAGTCCTACGAGCAGTACTTC. This codes for CAIRDDRESYEQYF.

The chain has TRBV11-3 and TRBJ2-1; no clear D gene. The CDR3 totals 16 residues. CDR1 and CDR2 (germline): SGHNT, YENEEA. V was clipped by 5 bases and J by 7 bases, with 21 bases between them. CDR3 coding DNA: TGTGCCAGCAGCCCCGACAAGATAGCTCCGAAAAATGAGCAGTTCTTC. Protein sequence: CASSPDKIAPKNEQFF.

This chain connects TRBV5-1 to TRBJ2-5; either TRBD1 or TRBD2 may supply D (6 bases each). CDR1 and CDR2 (germline): SGHRS, YFSETQ. This CDR3 is 16 amino acids long. V was pared by 0 bases and J by 1 base, with 13 bases between. CDR3 DNA: TGCGCCAGCAGCTTGGGGGGGGCGCGGTCCCAAGAGACCCAGTACTTC. Its protein product is CASSLGGARSQETQYF.